This TCR beta chain appears in the sequencing data of a study of human T cells and chemical hapten exposure. Study results and limitations: Compared to controls, expanded TCRs made significantly more large clusters of similar CDR3s.

CDR3 length equals 15 residues. The time point was: patch test 1, 2 weeks after DPC sensitization. Indicated treatment: therapeutic diphenylcyclopropenone sensitization with weekly scalp DPC. On this clonotype: Its antigen remains unidentified.

Each CDR3 protein gets one entry after TCRdb re-called the RACE reads with MiXCR. Of around 120,000 distinct CDR3 sequences listed, roughly 13% are singletons. The receptor's source is a young man with alopecia areata. Some clones in this sample may be carry-over from other donors' samples. The J gene is TRBJ2-1, the V gene TRBV21-1. TRBV21-1 is assigned pseudogene status. This specimen was whole blood, taken in connection with sensitization to the hapten diphenylcyclopropenone (DPC). CDR3 nucleotides: TGTGCCAGCAGCAAAGTAATCGAACGCCTCAGTGAGCAGTTCTTC. Translation: CASSKVIERLSEQFF.